Sequencing of this T cell receptor beta chain was carried out in a study of cytomegalovirus exposure and HLA in healthy donors. The V gene lost 1 base and the J gene lost 3 bases, with 13 bases spanning the gap. Germline lookup yields CDR1 SGHTA and CDR2 FQGNSA. CDR3 length equals 15 residues. Study conclusions and caveats: One cluster of highly shared sequence variants probably arose as a sequencing artifact.

The PCR employed 60 Vbeta primers together with 13 Jbeta primers. Generated by immunoSEQ multiplex PCR, the TCRdb table keeps only in-frame clones and is missing some. The sample holds 90,000 to 150,000 clones, about 60% seen once. Notes on this clone: Its antigen is undetermined.

The source is a man between 40 and 49 years old in good health and CMV-seropositive. The material sequenced was PBMCs. The chain uses TRBV7-2 and TRBJ2-7, with a tentative D call TRBD1 (6 bases). The CDR3: CASSLVPEGVYEQYF. In nucleotides, the CDR3 is TGTGCCAGCAGCTTAGTTCCCGAGGGGGTCTACGAGCAGTACTTC.